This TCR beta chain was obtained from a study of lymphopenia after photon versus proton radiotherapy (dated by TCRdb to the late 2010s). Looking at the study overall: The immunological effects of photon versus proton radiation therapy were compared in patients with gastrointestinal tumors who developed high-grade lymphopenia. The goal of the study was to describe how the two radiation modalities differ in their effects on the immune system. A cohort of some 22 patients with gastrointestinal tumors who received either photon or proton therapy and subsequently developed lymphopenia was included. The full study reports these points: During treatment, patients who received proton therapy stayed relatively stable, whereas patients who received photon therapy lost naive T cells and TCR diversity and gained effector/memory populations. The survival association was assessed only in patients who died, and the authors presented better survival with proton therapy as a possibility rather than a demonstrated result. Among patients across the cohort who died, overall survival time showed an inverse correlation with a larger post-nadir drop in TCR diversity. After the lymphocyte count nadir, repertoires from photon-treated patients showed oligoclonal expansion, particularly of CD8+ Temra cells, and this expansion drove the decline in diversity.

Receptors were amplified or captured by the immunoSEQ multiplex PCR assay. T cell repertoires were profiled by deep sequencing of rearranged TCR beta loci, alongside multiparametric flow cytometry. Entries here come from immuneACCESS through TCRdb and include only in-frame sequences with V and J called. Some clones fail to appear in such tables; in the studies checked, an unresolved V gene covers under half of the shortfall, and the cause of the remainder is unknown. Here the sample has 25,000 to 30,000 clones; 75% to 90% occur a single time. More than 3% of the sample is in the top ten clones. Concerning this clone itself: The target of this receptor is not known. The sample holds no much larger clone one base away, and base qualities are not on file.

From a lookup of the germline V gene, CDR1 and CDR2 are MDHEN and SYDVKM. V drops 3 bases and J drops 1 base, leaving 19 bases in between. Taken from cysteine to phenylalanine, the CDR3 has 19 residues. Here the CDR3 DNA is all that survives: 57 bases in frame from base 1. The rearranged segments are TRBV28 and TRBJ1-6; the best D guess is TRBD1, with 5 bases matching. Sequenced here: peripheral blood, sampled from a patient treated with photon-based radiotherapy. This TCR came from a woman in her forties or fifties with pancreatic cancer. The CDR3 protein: CASSFLTARLGSYNSPLHF. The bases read TGTGCCAGCAGTTTCCTGACAGCTCGCCTGGGGTCCTATAATTCACCCCTCCACTTT.